Below, one T cell receptor beta chain is given with its context. Its cognate antigen is unknown. Next came a second PCR, run for about 7 to 12 cycles, which used a sample-barcoded 5' primer along with a J-beta primer mix. TCRdb recomputed calls from the 5' RACE reads with MiXCR, one row per CDR3 protein. The repertoire holds about 640,000 distinct CDR3 sequences, with 45% to 65% as singletons. This entry is derived from a study of blood T cells in healthy people across ages. Study conclusions and caveats: Both naive CD4+ cell counts and diversity were greater in long-lived donors than in aged donors. While age rose, TCR beta diversity per million T cells dropped in a roughly linear way. Estimated diversity that came from one million T cells was considered an underestimate.

The TCR sequence derives from a man between 60 and 70 years old in good health. The sequencing input was blood.

The CDR3 DNA follows: TGTGCCACCAGTCCTCGACTAGCGGGGGGAGAGACCCAGTACTTC. It specifies CATSPRLAGGETQYF. The rearrangement links TRBV15 to TRBJ2-5, with 13 nucleotides matching TRBD2. Trimming removed 6 bases from V and 4 bases from J; junction bases left unmatched: 5. CDR3 size: 15 residues. Germline V gives CDR1 LNHNV, CDR2 YYDKDF (reference sequence). Supplemented by reference TRBV15 and TRBJ2-5, the full variable domain reads DAMVIQNPRYQVTQFGKPVTLSCSQTLNHNVMYWYQQKSSQAPKLLFHYYDKDFNNEADTPDNFQSRRPNTSFCFLDIRSPGLGDTAMYLCATSPRLAGGETQYFGPGTRLLVL.